These T cell receptor beta chains were read from a single sample in a study of blood T cell repertoires in COVID-19. The protocol was immunoSEQ multiplex PCR, while the TCRdb copy is restricted to in-frame clones and leaves out a portion. The sample has tens of thousands of clones; 70% to 90% are singletons. Material: peripheral blood. The origin of the receptors is a woman aged 45 to 65 with COVID-19, enrolled during active disease. Both conserved end residues are part of each CDR3. Fields, in order: clone size, V gene, CDR3 length, J gene, D gene, CDR3 protein, CDR3 DNA. D genes are given only for firm matches. Clone size, where shown, is once, few, many, or a class for clones that have expanded.

>NA|TRBV7-2|18|TRBJ2-5|TRBD2
CASSRSRTSRYNKRTQYF
TGTGCCAGCAGCCGCTCGAGGACTAGCCGATATAACAAGAGGACCCAGTACTTC
>NA|TRBV12-1|17|TRBJ2-7|NA
CASSYCRSGRTSYEQYF
TGTGCCAGCAGCTACTGCCGTAGCGGGAGGACCTCCTACGAGCAGTACTTC
>NA|TRBV9|17|TRBJ2-7|TRBD2
CASSFPGASGSRHEQYF
TGTGCCAGCAGCTTCCCCGGGGCTAGCGGGAGTCGGCACGAGCAGTACTTC
>NA|TRBV30|15|TRBJ2-5|TRBD2
CAWSAGTSGLETQYF
TGTGCCTGGAGTGCCGGGACTAGCGGACTAGAGACCCAGTACTTC
>few|TRBV7-2|15|TRBJ2-7|NA
CASSLVPVVTYEQYF
TGTGCCAGCAGCTTAGTACCCGTAGTAACCTACGAGCAGTACTTC
>NA|TRBV24-1|16|TRBJ2-3|TRBD1
CATSDHGTGSLDTQYF
TGTGCCACCAGTGATCACGGGACAGGGTCGTTAGATACGCAGTATTTT
>NA|TRBV7-9|18|TRBJ1-2|TRBD1
CASSLGHTTGATIYGYTF
TGTGCCAGCAGCTTGGGCCATACGACAGGGGCGACTATCTATGGCTACACCTTC
>once|TRBV27|13|TRBJ1-1|NA
CASSFDFSTEAFF
TGTGCCAGCAGTTTCGACTTTTCCACTGAAGCTTTCTTT
>few|TRBV7-2|15|TRBJ2-7|TRBD2
CASSLGLAGGPQQYF
TGTGCCAGCAGCTTAGGTCTAGCGGGAGGACCTCAGCAGTACTTC
>NA|TRBV28|13|TRBJ1-2|NA
CASTQGANYGYTF
TGTGCCAGCACACAGGGCGCTAACTATGGCTACACCTTC
>once|TRBV6-5|14|TRBJ2-7|NA
CASRTVGLGDEQYF
TGTGCCAGCAGGACCGTAGGCCTCGGAGACGAGCAGTACTTC
>NA|TRBV7-3|13|TRBJ1-1|NA
CASTIGENTEAFF
TGTGCCAGCACCATAGGGGAGAACACTGAAGCTTTCTTT
>NA|TRBV7-9|15|TRBJ1-2|TRBD1
CASSLADRGDYGYTF
TGTGCCAGCAGCTTGGCGGACAGGGGGGACTATGGCTACACCTTC
>once|TRBV7-9|16|TRBJ2-7|TRBD2
CASSVYSSGRLYEQYF
TGTGCCAGCAGCGTCTACTCTAGCGGGAGACTCTACGAGCAGTACTTC
>NA|TRBV4-3|14|TRBJ2-1|NA
CASSQRVFWDEQFF
TGCGCCAGCAGCCAGCGGGTTTTCTGGGATGAGCAGTTCTTC
>NA|TRBV5-5|15|TRBJ1-5|NA
CASSLIGADNQPQHF
TGTGCCAGCAGCTTGATTGGGGCGGACAATCAGCCCCAGCATTTT
>NA|TRBV21-1|16|TRBJ1-5|NA
CASSKRTENSNQPQHF
TGTGCCAGCAGCAAACGGACAGAGAATAGCAATCAGCCCCAGCATTTT
>NA|TRBV30|13|TRBJ1-4|TRBD1
CAWLQGVNEKLFF
TGTGCCTGGTTACAGGGGGTTAATGAAAAACTGTTTTTT
>NA|TRBV7-3|14|TRBJ1-2|NA
CASSLSPGMEGYTF
TGTGCCAGCAGCTTAAGTCCAGGGATGGAAGGCTACACCTTC
>once|TRBV28|15|TRBJ1-2|TRBD1
CASSLFWGQGGGYTF
TGTGCCAGCAGTTTATTTTGGGGACAGGGAGGAGGCTACACCTTC
>NA|TRBV7-3|14|TRBJ2-1|TRBD2
CASSLMAGGNEQFF
TGTGCCAGCAGCTTGATGGCGGGAGGAAATGAGCAGTTCTTC
>NA|TRBV19|15|TRBJ1-3|TRBD1
CASTHRDRERNTIYF
TGTGCCAGTACCCACCGGGACAGGGAAAGAAACACCATATATTTT
>NA|TRBV29-1|16|TRBJ2-7|TRBD1
CSVCGLPGQRPYEQYF
TGCAGCGTTTGCGGACTCCCGGGACAGAGACCTTACGAGCAGTACTTC
>NA|TRBV3-1/TRBV3-2|14|TRBJ2-5|NA
CASSQDLAAGTQYF
TGTGCCAGCAGCCAAGATCTAGCCGCTGGGACCCAGTACTTC
>NA|TRBV11-1|16|TRBJ1-1|TRBD1
CASSSQGGHMNTEAFF
TGTGCCAGCAGCTCACAGGGGGGACACATGAACACTGAAGCTTTCTTT
>NA|TRBV15|17|TRBJ2-1|TRBD2
CATSRDSGGGTHNEQFF
TGTGCCACCAGCAGAGATTCTGGCGGGGGGACCCACAATGAGCAGTTCTTC
>NA|TRBV28|15|TRBJ2-7|NA
CASSAHRGGSYEQYF
TGTGCCAGCAGTGCCCACAGGGGGGGCTCCTACGAGCAGTACTTC
>NA|TRBV6-4|15|TRBJ2-1|TRBD2
CASSEERGSYNEQFF
TGTGCCAGCAGTGAGGAGCGGGGCTCCTACAATGAGCAGTTCTTC
>once|TRBV6-6|15|TRBJ1-3|NA
CASSTTRGRGNTIYF
TGTGCCAGCAGTACCACGCGAGGGCGAGGAAACACCATATATTTT
>NA|TRBV28|13|TRBJ2-7|TRBD2
CASSSSGRYEQYF
TGTGCCAGCAGTTCGAGCGGGAGGTACGAGCAGTACTTC
>NA|TRBV5-4|13|TRBJ2-2|NA
CASSPEEPGELFF
TGTGCCAGCAGCCCGGAGGAGCCCGGGGAGCTGTTTTTT
>NA|TRBV5-4|15|TRBJ2-5|TRBD2
CASSLKLGEGETQYF
TGTGCCAGCAGCTTAAAACTTGGGGAGGGGGAGACCCAGTACTTC
>NA|TRBV30|13|TRBJ1-6|NA
CAWSVTGNSPLHF
TGTGCCTGGAGTGTAACCGGTAATTCACCCCTCCACTTT
>once|TRBV10-1|12|TRBJ2-1|TRBD2
CDLAGGYNEQFF
TGCGATCTAGCGGGGGGCTACAATGAGCAGTTCTTC
>NA|TRBV3-1/TRBV3-2|16|TRBJ2-1|NA
CASSLSRRRGYNEQFF
TGTGCCAGCAGCCTGAGCCGTAGGAGGGGTTACAATGAGCAGTTCTTC
>NA|TRBV14|17|TRBJ2-6|NA
CASSLHGGVTGANVLTF
TGTGCCAGCAGCCTACATGGAGGAGTTACTGGGGCCAACGTCCTGACTTTC
>NA|TRBV24-1|15|TRBJ2-1|TRBD2
CATGTSLSPHNEQFF
TGTGCCACTGGGACTAGCCTTAGTCCCCACAATGAGCAGTTCTTC
>NA|TRBV7-4|17|TRBJ1-4|TRBD1
CASSLQQGRKPNEKLFF
TGTGCCAGCAGCTTACAACAGGGGAGGAAGCCTAATGAAAAACTGTTTTTT
>few|TRBV10-1|16|TRBJ1-4|TRBD1
CASRDRVEATNEKLFF
TGCGCCAGTCGGGACAGGGTTGAGGCAACTAATGAAAAACTGTTTTTT
>NA|TRBV28|19|TRBJ2-4|TRBD2
CASSRGGLAGARAKNIQYF
TGTGCCAGCAGTCGCGGGGGGCTAGCGGGAGCACGGGCCAAAAACATTCAGTACTTC
>NA|TRBV9|13|TRBJ1-2|NA
CASTSGTNYGYTF
TGTGCCAGCACCTCCGGGACAAACTATGGCTACACCTTC
>NA|TRBV27|18|TRBJ2-6|NA
CASSMRPAGINGANVLTF
TGTGCCAGCAGCATGAGGCCGGCAGGGATAAATGGGGCCAACGTCCTGACTTTC
>NA|TRBV11-2|17|TRBJ2-1|NA
CASSPRSGVSSYNEQFF
TGTGCCAGCAGCCCCCGGTCGGGGGTGAGCTCCTACAATGAGCAGTTCTTC
>few|TRBV11-3|14|TRBJ2-1|NA
CASSLRGQTNEQFF
TGTGCCAGCAGCTTAAGGGGCCAAACTAATGAGCAGTTCTTC
>NA|TRBV15|18|TRBJ2-3|NA
CATSRDYLKTSYADTQYF
TGTGCCACCAGCAGAGATTATTTAAAAACTAGCTATGCAGATACGCAGTATTTT
>NA|TRBV27|15|TRBJ2-7|NA
CASSPRGAFSYEQYF
TGTGCCAGCAGTCCACGGGGAGCCTTCTCCTACGAGCAGTACTTC
>once|TRBV20-1|13|TRBJ1-2|TRBD1
CSASPGTGYGYTF
TGCAGTGCTAGTCCCGGGACAGGCTATGGCTACACCTTC
>NA|TRBV3-1/TRBV3-2|15|TRBJ2-2|NA
CASSPAGRRTGELFF
TGTGCCAGCAGCCCGGCGGGGCGGAGGACCGGGGAGCTGTTTTTT
>few|TRBV4-1|18|TRBJ2-7|NA
CASSQAYVLGTSPYEQYF
TGCGCCAGCAGCCAAGCGTATGTCTTAGGGACAAGCCCCTACGAGCAGTACTTC
>NA|TRBV30|13|TRBJ1-5|NA
CAWSPSSLQPQHF
TGTGCCTGGAGTCCGTCGTCCCTCCAGCCCCAGCATTTT
>NA|TRBV5-6|14|TRBJ1-3|NA
CASSWRKSGNTIYF
TGTGCCAGCAGCTGGCGGAAATCTGGAAACACCATATATTTT
>NA|TRBV6-5|16|TRBJ1-1|NA
CASSYAAGYMNTEAFF
TGTGCCAGCAGTTACGCCGCAGGCTACATGAACACTGAAGCTTTCTTT
>NA|TRBV15|13|TRBJ2-5|TRBD2
CATSRGGWETQYF
TGTGCCACCAGCAGGGGGGGGTGGGAGACCCAGTACTTC
>NA|TRBV9|16|TRBJ2-1|TRBD2
CASSVVGTSSYNEQFF
TGTGCCAGCAGCGTAGTAGGGACTAGTTCCTACAATGAGCAGTTCTTC
>few|TRBV11-2|15|TRBJ2-2|TRBD2
CASPGTSRNTGELFF
TGTGCCAGCCCCGGGACTAGCCGGAACACCGGGGAGCTGTTTTTT
>once|TRBV7-2|14|TRBJ2-6|NA
CASSVTRGANVLTF
TGTGCCAGCAGCGTGACGAGGGGGGCCAACGTCCTGACTTTC
>NA|TRBV19|15|TRBJ1-5|NA
CASSIVGGGNQPQHF
TGTGCCAGTAGTATAGTTGGGGGGGGCAATCAGCCCCAGCATTTT
>NA|TRBV5-4|15|TRBJ2-1|TRBD2
CASSLSGSMKNEQFF
TGTGCCAGCAGTCTTAGCGGGAGTATGAAGAATGAGCAGTTCTTC
>NA|TRBV6-5|14|TRBJ1-1|TRBD1
CASGGGAGYTEAFF
TGTGCCTCCGGAGGGGGCGCAGGGTACACTGAAGCTTTCTTT
>once|TRBV28|14|TRBJ2-7|NA
CASSFTGYSYEQYF
TGTGCCAGCAGTTTCACAGGGTACTCCTACGAGCAGTACTTC